This is a list of T cell receptor beta chains from one sample in a study of control samples from healthy donors and cancer patients. TCRdb keeps only in-frame clones here, not all; method: immunoSEQ multiplex PCR. Altogether nearly 35,000 clones are present, roughly 92% being singletons, with the ten largest covering under 2%. Sequencing was carried out using PBMCs. These receptor sequences come from a middle-aged man with colorectal cancer. The CDR3 runs from the conserved cysteine through the conserved F or W. The D gene is left open where the match is weak. Clone size appears in some rows only: once, few, many, or a class for an expanded clone.

v_gene	j_gene	abundance	d_gene	CDR3aa	CDR3nt
TRBV18	TRBJ1-5	.	TRBD1	CASSPPGLPGGQPQHF	TGTGCCAGCTCACCACCGGGACTTCCAGGGGGGCAGCCCCAGCATTTT
TRBV2	TRBJ2-5	.	.	CARKDSNQETQYF	TGTGCCAGAAAAGACAGTAACCAAGAGACCCAGTACTTC
TRBV30	TRBJ1-1	.	TRBD1	CAWSQGGVNTEAFF	TGTGCCTGGAGCCAGGGGGGCGTGAACACTGAAGCTTTCTTT
TRBV24-1	TRBJ2-1	.	.	CATSDPQSGYNEQFF	TGTGCCACCAGTGATCCCCAGTCAGGCTACAATGAGCAGTTCTTC
TRBV4-2	TRBJ2-1	.	.	CASSQYNEQFF	TGTGCCAGCAGCCAGTACAATGAGCAGTTCTTC
TRBV6-1	TRBJ2-1	.	.	CASSEGGAPYNEQFF	TGTGCCAGCAGTGAAGGGGGCGCCCCCTACAATGAGCAGTTCTTC
TRBV19	TRBJ2-7	.	.	CASSISGRDYEQYF	TGTGCCAGTAGTATATCAGGCAGAGACTACGAGCAGTACTTC
TRBV6-5	TRBJ1-6	.	.	CASALGGPYNSPLHF	TGTGCCAGCGCCCTCGGGGGCCCCTATAATTCACCCCTCCACTTT
TRBV3-1/TRBV3-2	TRBJ1-2	.	.	CASSHYDRGGYTF	TGTGCCAGCAGCCACTATGACCGGGGCGGCTACACCTTC
TRBV5-1	TRBJ1-1	.	.	CASSSGSTNTEAFF	TGCGCCAGCAGCTCCGGCAGTACGAACACTGAAGCTTTCTTT
TRBV12-3/TRBV12-4	TRBJ2-7	.	.	CASSFRGEQYF	TGTGCCAGCAGTTTTCGGGGCGAGCAGTACTTC
TRBV12-5	TRBJ2-1	once	TRBD1	CASGLGDRRNNEQFF	TGTGCTAGTGGTTTGGGGGACAGGCGAAACAATGAGCAGTTCTTC
TRBV21-1	TRBJ1-4	.	.	CASSPPDRDRNLQNEKLFF	TGTGCCAGCAGTCCCCCGGACCGGGACAGGAACCTCCAGAATGAAAAACTGTTTTTT
TRBV9	TRBJ2-7	.	.	CASSVGSGEYEQYF	TGTGCCAGCAGCGTAGGTTCAGGGGAGTACGAGCAGTACTTC
TRBV6-6	TRBJ2-6	.	.	CASSSGNSGANVLTF	TGTGCCAGCAGTTCAGGGAACTCTGGGGCCAACGTCCTGACTTTC
TRBV11-2	TRBJ2-2	.	TRBD2	CASSLARTSGAGELFF	TGTGCCAGCAGCTTAGCTAGGACTAGCGGTGCCGGGGAGCTGTTTTTT
TRBV2	TRBJ2-3	.	TRBD2	CASTLAGNTDTQYF	TGTGCCAGTACCCTAGCGGGGAACACAGATACGCAGTATTTT
TRBV5-6	TRBJ2-1	.	TRBD2	CASSLFAGVYNEQFF	TGTGCCAGCAGCTTGTTCGCGGGGGTGTACAATGAGCAGTTCTTC
TRBV4-2	TRBJ2-2	.	.	CASSRTVDTGELFF	TGTGCCAGCAGCCGCACGGTGGACACCGGGGAGCTGTTTTTT
TRBV5-6	TRBJ2-7	.	.	CASSLVPGTYEQYF	TGTGCCAGCAGCTTGGTTCCAGGGACCTACGAGCAGTACTTC
TRBV19	TRBJ2-7	few	.	CASSTPGPYYEQYF	TGTGCCAGTAGTACTCCGGGACCCTACTACGAGCAGTACTTC
TRBV18	TRBJ1-1	.	TRBD1	CASSRQGTEAFF	TGTGCCAGCTCACGACAGGGAACTGAAGCTTTCTTT
TRBV23-1	TRBJ2-2	.	.	CASSQGGTGELFF	TGCGCCAGCAGTCAAGGGGGCACCGGGGAGCTGTTTTTT
TRBV11-2	TRBJ1-2	.	TRBD1	CASSLDRTGNYGYTF	TGTGCCAGCAGCTTAGACCGGACAGGGAACTATGGCTACACCTTC
TRBV30	TRBJ1-5	once	.	CAWSSGQPQHF	TGTGCCTGGTCGTCCGGACAGCCCCAGCATTTT
TRBV6-5	TRBJ2-7	.	.	CASRKTGTSAEQYF	TGTGCCAGCAGAAAGACAGGTACCTCCGCCGAGCAGTACTTC
TRBV5-5	TRBJ1-2	.	.	CASSFNRATYGYTF	TGTGCCAGCAGCTTTAACAGGGCAACCTATGGCTACACCTTC
TRBV20-1	TRBJ1-2	.	TRBD1	CSAFRQGVYTF	TGCAGTGCTTTCAGACAGGGGGTCTACACCTTC
TRBV5-5	TRBJ2-4	.	.	CASSRKNIQYF	TGTGCCAGCAGCCGGAAAAACATTCAGTACTTC